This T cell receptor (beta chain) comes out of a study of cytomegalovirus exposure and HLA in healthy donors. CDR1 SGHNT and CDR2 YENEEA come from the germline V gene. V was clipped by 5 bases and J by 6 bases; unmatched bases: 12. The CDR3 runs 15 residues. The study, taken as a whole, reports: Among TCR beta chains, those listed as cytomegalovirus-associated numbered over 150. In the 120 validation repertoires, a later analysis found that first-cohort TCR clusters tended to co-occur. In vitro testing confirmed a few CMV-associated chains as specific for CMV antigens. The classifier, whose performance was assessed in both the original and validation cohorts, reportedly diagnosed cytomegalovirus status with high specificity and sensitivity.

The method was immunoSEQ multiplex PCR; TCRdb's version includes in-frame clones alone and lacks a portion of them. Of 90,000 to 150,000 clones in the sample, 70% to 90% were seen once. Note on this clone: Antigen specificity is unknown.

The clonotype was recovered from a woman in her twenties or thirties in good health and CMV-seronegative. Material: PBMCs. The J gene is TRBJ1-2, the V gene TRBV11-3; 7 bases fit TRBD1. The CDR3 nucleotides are TGTGCCAGCAGCCCAGGGGCAGGGGGATCAGATGGCTACACCTTC. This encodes CASSPGAGGSDGYTF.